This TCR beta chain was obtained from a study of blood T cell repertoires in COVID-19. Overall study: PBMCs, B-cell-depleted T cells, or T cells were the source of the cDNA or gDNA that made up the material.

The CDR3 has 15 residues. Germline-derived CDR1 and CDR2 are LGHDT and YNNKEL (reference sequence). Trimming shortened V by 0 bases and J by 7 bases, and 15 bases separated the two germline ends. Sequenced by immunoSEQ multiplex PCR; TCRdb stores in-frame clones only, minus some. The sample lists over 350,000 clones, around nine tenths seen once, with around 1.8% in the top ten. The receptor was isolated from a woman under 30 with acute COVID-19. Input material: PBMCs or T cells enriched from blood (not recorded which). V usage is TRBV3-1 (or the pseudogene TRBV3-2) and J usage is TRBJ1-2; no reliable D call. The CDR3 DNA follows: TGTGCCAGCAGCCAAGATTCTATTAAAACTGGTGGCTACACCTTC. Amino acids: CASSQDSIKTGGYTF.